The table lists the clone carrying this TCR beta chain with a count of one. Its antigen is undetermined. TCRdb's copy holds only in-frame clones and misses some; the assay was immunoSEQ multiplex PCR. The repertoire consists of about 600,000 clones, with roughly 96% occurring once and the leading ten covering about 0.11%. The CDR3 runs to 14 residues. V lost 6 bases and J lost 5, with 16 bases in between. CDR1 LNHDA and CDR2 SQIVND come from the germline V gene (reference sequence). The data stem from a study of shared clonotypes between healthy human individuals. On the study more broadly: The donor pool was made up of two women and a few men aged 18 to 49. General study results and limits: Rarefaction exposed incomplete sorted-subset sequencing despite large depth. Generally, estimated richness proved larger in naive subsets than it did in memory subsets.

Naive CD8 cells lacked CD45RO and underwent positive selection for CCR7, leaving out terminally differentiated effector memory CD45RA+ cells. The clonotype originates from a woman aged 25 to 45 in good health. The sample comprised naive CD8+ T cells sorted from blood. V usage is TRBV19 and J usage is TRBJ1-2; D is undetermined. DNA for the CDR3: TGTGCCAGTAGAAACAACAGAATACTATATGGCTACACCTTC. This sequence encodes CASRNNRILYGYTF.